This is a list of T cell receptor beta chains from one sample in a study of PD-1 blockade in classical Hodgkin lymphoma. This table comes from immunoSEQ multiplex PCR, and its TCRdb copy is limited to in-frame clones, with some not included. The sample contains 20,000 to 25,000 clones, approximately 94% of which appear only once. The sequencing sample was made of peripheral blood mononuclear cells (PBMCs). These TCRs come from a human donor with classical Hodgkin lymphoma. CDR3s include the opening cysteine and the closing phenylalanine or tryptophan. The D gene is left open where the match is weak. Not every row has a clone size; where given, it reads once, few, many or a size class.

14	TRBJ1-2	NA	TRBV2	NA	TGTGCCAGCAGTGAAGACTGGAGGGACTATGGCTACACCTTC	CASSEDWRDYGYTF
14	TRBJ2-5	TRBD1	TRBV19	NA	TGTGCCAGTAGTAAACGGACAGGGGAAGAGACCCAGTACTTC	CASSKRTGEETQYF
15	TRBJ2-5	TRBD2	TRBV18	NA	TGTGCCAGCTCCTCTCTAGCGGGGGAACAAGAGACCCAGTACTTC	CASSSLAGEQETQYF
14	TRBJ2-2	NA	TRBV27	NA	TGTGCCAGCGCGACGGGGGTTTTTTCAGGGGAGCTGTTTTTT	CASATGVFSGELFF
16	TRBJ2-1	NA	TRBV4-3	NA	TGCGCCAGCAGCCAAGACCGGATCCGGAGGGGCGATGAGCAGTTCTTC	CASSQDRIRRGDEQFF
16	TRBJ1-6	TRBD1	TRBV5-5	NA	TGTGCCAGCAGCCGACCGCTCGGGACAGTGGAATCACCCCTCCACTTT	CASSRPLGTVESPLHF
15	TRBJ2-3	TRBD2	TRBV29-1	NA	TGCAGCGTTGATATTAGTGGACTAGCTGCGGATACGCAGTATTTT	CSVDISGLAADTQYF
15	TRBJ1-6	TRBD1	TRBV25-1	NA	TGTGCCAGCAGTGAGGGGGACAGGGGGAATTCACCCCTCCACTTT	CASSEGDRGNSPLHF
18	TRBJ2-1	TRBD2	TRBV10-3	NA	TGTGCCATCAGAACTTGGACTAGCGGGGGGGGCTCCTACAATGAGCAGTTCTTC	CAIRTWTSGGGSYNEQFF
17	TRBJ2-5	NA	TRBV11-3	NA	TGTGCCAGCAGCCCCAGAGGCGCGGCCCCGAACCAAGAGACCCAGTACTTC	CASSPRGAAPNQETQYF
18	TRBJ1-3	NA	TRBV2	NA	TGTGCCAGCAGTGTTAGCAAATACCGGGACGATTCTGGAAACACCATATATTTT	CASSVSKYRDDSGNTIYF
13	TRBJ2-2	NA	TRBV10-3	NA	TGTGCCATCAGTGAGGTAGTCACCGGGGAGCTGTTTTTT	CAISEVVTGELFF
13	TRBJ1-2	TRBD1	TRBV5-1	NA	TGCGCCAGCAGCTTGGCCCAGGGGGAGGACTACACCTTC	CASSLAQGEDYTF
14	TRBJ1-6	NA	TRBV27	NA	TGTGCCAGCAGTTTTAGACAGGCAAATTCACCCCTCCACTTT	CASSFRQANSPLHF
14	TRBJ2-5	TRBD2	TRBV5-4	NA	TGTGCCAGCAGCGCAAGGACTAGCGGTGATACCCAGTACTTC	CASSARTSGDTQYF
15	TRBJ1-2	TRBD1	TRBV5-5	NA	TGTGCCAGCAGCTTGAGGGACAGGGAGACTAACGGCTACACCTTC	CASSLRDRETNGYTF
15	TRBJ2-3	TRBD2	TRBV5-1	NA	TGCGCCAGCAGCGGAAAGCGGGGTCTAGGGGATACGCAGTATTTT	CASSGKRGLGDTQYF
18	TRBJ1-3	TRBD1	TRBV5-1	NA	TGCGCCAGCAGCTTGGGTCTCGGGACAGCCCCGGGGGGAAACACCATATATTTT	CASSLGLGTAPGGNTIYF
14	TRBJ1-2	TRBD1	TRBV5-8	NA	TGTGCCAGCAGCTTGGCGACAGGGCCTTATGGCTACACCTTC	CASSLATGPYGYTF
15	TRBJ1-1	NA	TRBV15	once	TGTGCCACCAGCAGAGTTGAGCTGGTGAACACTGAAGCTTTCTTT	CATSRVELVNTEAFF
16	TRBJ2-2	TRBD1	TRBV9	NA	TGTGCCAGCAGCGTAGGGGACAGGCGGTACACCGGGGAGCTGTTTTTT	CASSVGDRRYTGELFF
12	TRBJ2-7	NA	TRBV28	once	TGTGCCAGCGGCCTCCCCATCTACGAGCAGTACTTC	CASGLPIYEQYF
15	TRBJ2-2	TRBD1	TRBV28	NA	TGTGCCAGCAGTTTTGAGGACAGGGTCACCGGGGAGCTGTTTTTT	CASSFEDRVTGELFF
11	TRBJ1-5	NA	TRBV20-1	NA	TGCAGTGCCCGGGTAAGTCAGCCCCAGCATTTT	CSARVSQPQHF
15	TRBJ2-1	TRBD2	TRBV6-1	NA	TGTGCCAGCAGTGAACTAGCGGGGTTTTACAATGAGCAGTTCTTC	CASSELAGFYNEQFF
19	TRBJ2-1	TRBD2	TRBV11-2	NA	TGTGCCAGCAGCCAGGACGGGCTAGCGGGGGGGCGGATCTACAATGAGCAGTTCTTC	CASSQDGLAGGRIYNEQFF
13	TRBJ2-7	NA	TRBV7-2	NA	TGTGCCAGCAACTTCGGGATTTCCTACGAGCAGTACTTC	CASNFGISYEQYF
14	TRBJ1-5	NA	TRBV5-6	NA	TGTGCCAGCAGCTTGTCGGGGAGAGGAGAGCCCCAGCATTTT	CASSLSGRGEPQHF
18	TRBJ2-2	NA	TRBV9	NA	TGTGCCAGCAGCGCACCACATCAGGGCGCATGGAACACCGGGGAGCTGTTTTTT	CASSAPHQGAWNTGELFF
13	TRBJ2-1	NA	TRBV30	NA	TGTGCCTGGAACCCCCAAGGGGGGCTACGTCAGATCTTC	CAWNPQGGLRQIF
13	TRBJ2-7	TRBD1	TRBV29-1	NA	TGCAGCGTTGAATCGGGACAGGGCTACGAGCAGTACTTC	CSVESGQGYEQYF
18	TRBJ2-6	NA	TRBV25-1	NA	TGTGCCAGCAGTGAATATGGGAACGGGGTCTCTGGGGCCAACGTCCTGACTTTC	CASSEYGNGVSGANVLTF
15	TRBJ1-2	NA	TRBV28	NA	TGTGCCAGCAGTCAAGGACAGAAAACCGGCTATGGCTACACCTTC	CASSQGQKTGYGYTF
15	TRBJ2-1	TRBD1	TRBV11-2	NA	TGTGCCAGCAGCAATTACAGGGGTGGGGACAATGAGCAGTTCTTC	CASSNYRGGDNEQFF
13	TRBJ2-4	NA	TRBV11-2	NA	TGTGCCAGCAGCCACTTCGACAAAAACATTCAGTACTTC	CASSHFDKNIQYF
14	TRBJ1-2	TRBD1	TRBV29-1	once	TGCAGCGTTTTCCCTTCAGGGGGCGCGGAGGGCTACACCTTC	CSVFPSGGAEGYTF
14	TRBJ2-7	NA	TRBV12-1	NA	TGTGCCAGCAGCCTCCGGGACTGCCCCTACGAGCAGTACTTC	CASSLRDCPYEQYF
15	TRBJ2-3	TRBD2	TRBV5-1	NA	TGCGCCAGCAGGCAGGGAGGGTTTGGAACAGATACGCAGTATTTT	CASRQGGFGTDTQYF
15	TRBJ1-6	NA	TRBV7-2	NA	TGTGCCAGCAGCCCAACGACGATAGGGGGTTCACCCCTCCACTTT	CASSPTTIGGSPLHF
13	TRBJ2-1	NA	TRBV18	NA	TGTGCCAGCTCATCCGGGATCTACAATGAGCAGTTCTTC	CASSSGIYNEQFF
13	TRBJ2-5	NA	TRBV27	NA	TGTGCCAGCAGTTATTTTTTTGGAGAGACCCAGTACTTC	CASSYFFGETQYF
11	TRBJ2-3	NA	TRBV9	NA	TGTGCCAGCAGCGTAGTAGATACGCAGTATTTT	CASSVVDTQYF
13	TRBJ1-2	NA	TRBV5-4	NA	TGTGCCAGCAGCCTGCCCTCTCTCTATGGCTACACCTTC	CASSLPSLYGYTF
14	TRBJ2-3	NA	TRBV29-1	NA	TGCAGCGCCGAACGGGGGTTTGGGACAGATACGCAGTATTTT	CSAERGFGTDTQYF
15	TRBJ2-7	NA	TRBV11-2	NA	TGCGCCAGCCGCTTAGATCAGCGCAGAACCTACGAGCAGTACTTC	CASRLDQRRTYEQYF